Below, 26 T cell receptor beta chains from the same sample are listed, as sequenced in a study of blood T cell repertoires in COVID-19. TCRdb's copy holds only in-frame clones and misses some; the assay was immunoSEQ multiplex PCR. The sample yields tens of thousands of clones, 80% to 90% seen once. Input material: peripheral blood. The receptor set was obtained from a woman of 80 years or more with active or convalescent COVID-19.

This sequence joins TRBV3-1 (or the pseudogene TRBV3-2) and TRBJ2-1; D possibly corresponds to TRBD2 (6 bases). From germline, CDR1 is LGHDT and CDR2 YNNKEL (reference sequence). This CDR3 region has 13 residues. Trimming removed 4 bases at V and 8 bases at J, with 12 bases between. CDR3 nucleotide sequence: TGTGCCAGCAGCCGCGGGACTCTTTATGAGCAGTTCTTC. Translation: CASSRGTLYEQFF.

This clone was seen a single time. The V call is TRBV19, the J call TRBJ2-5, with 10 bases aligning to TRBD1. Germline loops: CDR1 LNHDA, CDR2 SQIVND (reference sequence). With V trimmed by 4 bases and J by 5 bases, 10 bases remained unmatched. The CDR3 runs 16 residues. The CDR3 is CASSTGTGVARETQYF. In DNA form, the CDR3 reads TGTGCCAGTAGTACCGGGACAGGGGTGGCTAGGGAGACCCAGTACTTC.

V gene TRBV10-3 combines with J gene TRBJ2-7; 7 bases match TRBD1. Unmatched junction bases numbered 9, after V lost 4 bases and J lost 3 bases. CDR1 ENHRY and CDR2 SYGVKD come from the germline V gene. The length of the CDR3 is 15 residues. The DNA for the CDR3 is TGTGCCATCAGTGCGGGAATAGGGGGCAGCTACGAGCAGTACTTC. This codes for CAISAGIGGSYEQYF.

J is TRBJ2-5 and V is TRBV7-9; TRBD2 aligns across 7 bases. The CDR3 has 13 amino acids. Germline CDR1 is SEHNR and CDR2 is FQNEAQ (reference sequence). After removal of 4 bases from V and 4 bases from J, the junction contained 3 bases not matched to a gene. This CDR3 reads CASSWGGTETQYF. The DNA for the CDR3 is TGTGCCAGCAGCTGGGGGGGTACAGAGACCCAGTACTTC.

The chain employs TRBV5-1 and TRBJ1-1, with D possibly being TRBD1 (5 bases). The V end lost 2 bases, the J end lost 1 base, and 9 bases lay between the germline ends. The CDR3 consists of 14 residues. CDR1 is SGHRS, CDR2 YFSETQ, per germline. The CDR3 region is CASSFLQENTEAFF. The CDR3 DNA is TGCGCCAGCAGCTTCTTACAGGAGAACACTGAAGCTTTCTTT.

The sample holds one count of this clone. The chain links TRBV9 to TRBJ1-6; no clear D gene. The CDR3 has 14 amino acids. The ends were cut back, 2 bases at V and 7 bases at J, with 10 bases in the middle. Germline CDR1 reads SGDLS; CDR2 reads YYNGEE. CDR3 residues: CASSVPGTNSPLHF. CDR3 sequence (DNA): TGTGCCAGCAGCGTTCCGGGAACAAATTCACCCCTCCACTTT.

This clone appeared a single time. The chain joins TRBV7-2 to TRBJ2-7, with D possibly TRBD1 on 6 matching bases. The CDR3 totals 15 residues. The V and J ends lost 7 bases and 2 bases respectively, with 18 bases between them. The germline gives CDR1 SGHTA, CDR2 FQGNSA. CDR3 in amino acids: CASNPSGTSPYEQYF. The CDR3 DNA reads as TGTGCCAGCAACCCATCCGGGACAAGCCCCTACGAGCAGTACTTC. Full variable domain (outside the CDR3, taken from reference TRBV7-2 and TRBJ2-7): GAGVSQSPSNKVTEKGKDVELRCDPISGHTALYWYRQSLGQGLEFLIYFQGNSAPDKSGLPSDRFSAERTGGSVSTLTIQRTQQEDSAVYLCASNPSGTSPYEQYFGPGTRLTVT.

The CDR3: CASSVEQGGYTF. The DNA for the CDR3 is TGTGCCAGCAGCGTAGAGCAGGGGGGCTACACCTTC. J is TRBJ1-2 and V is TRBV9; tentatively, D is TRBD1 (6 bases). Trimming stripped 0 bases from V and 8 bases from J, with 8 bases between. CDR3 length: 12 amino acids. The germline V gene has CDR1 SGDLS and CDR2 YYNGEE. Looking up the rest from reference TRBV9 and TRBJ1-2 gives the full variable domain: DSGVTQTPKHLITATGQRVTLRCSPRSGDLSVYWYQQSLDQGLQFLIQYYNGEERAKGNILERFSAQQFPDLHSELNLSSLELGDSALYFCASSVEQGGYTFGSGTRLTVV.

The table lists this clone with a count of one. The chain has TRBV3-1 (or the pseudogene TRBV3-2) and TRBJ2-1; 12 bases align to TRBD2. The V gene's germline CDR1 is LGHDT and CDR2 YNNKEL (reference sequence). The CDR3 length is 15 residues. The V and J ends lost 6 bases and 6 bases, in that order; junction bases with no gene match: 6. The CDR3 spells CASRLLAGGLNEQFF. The CDR3 DNA follows: TGTGCCAGCAGACTTCTAGCGGGGGGGCTCAATGAGCAGTTCTTC.

The chain recombines TRBV28 with TRBJ1-2; perhaps TRBD1 as D (6 bases). Trimming left V 2 bases short and J 4 bases short, with 14 bases between. In germline, CDR1 is MDHEN, CDR2 SYDVKM. The CDR3 spans 15 residues. CDR3 in amino acids: CASSLQRAGAYGYTF. The CDR3 region has the DNA TGTGCCAGCAGTTTACAAAGGGCAGGGGCCTATGGCTACACCTTC.

Here the CDR3 reads CAPVGRALHF. CDR3 DNA: TGTGCCCCTGTTGGGAGGGCCCTCCACTTT. The rearrangement uses TRBV9 and TRBJ1-6, with D hard to call. Germline V gene data show CDR1 as SGDLS and CDR2 as YYNGEE. This CDR3 region has 10 residues. V was pared by 10 bases and J by 14 bases, with 13 bases between. The whole variable domain, remainder taken from reference TRBV9 and TRBJ1-6, is DSGVTQTPKHLITATGQRVTLRCSPRSGDLSVYWYQQSLDQGLQFLIQYYNGEERAKGNILERFSAQQFPDLHSELNLSSLELGDSALYFCAPVGRALHFGNGTRLTVT.

The J gene is TRBJ1-1, the V gene TRBV27; possibly TRBD1 for D (6 bases). This CDR3 is built from 14 residues. The V end lost 0 bases, the J end lost 7 bases, and 12 bases lay between the germline ends. CDR1 is MNHEY, CDR2 SMNVEV, per germline (reference sequence). CDR3 amino acids: CASSLSQGISEAFF. CDR3 DNA sequence: TGTGCCAGCAGTTTATCTCAGGGGATCAGTGAAGCTTTCTTT.

The rearrangement joins TRBV5-1 to TRBJ2-3, with 7 bases identical to TRBD1. CDR1 is SGHRS, CDR2 YFSETQ, per germline. The CDR3 covers 15 residues. V gave up 4 bases and J gave up 5 bases; unmatched junction bases: 10. The CDR3 here is CASSRDRAKIDTQYF. Here the CDR3 DNA reads TGCGCCAGCAGCCGCGACAGGGCCAAGATAGATACGCAGTATTTT. The complete variable domain, with remaining parts taken from reference TRBV5-1 and TRBJ2-3, reads KAGVTQTPRYLIKTRGQQVTLSCSPISGHRSVSWYQQTPGQGLQFLFEYFSETQRNKGNFPGRFSGRQFSNSRSEMNVSTLELGDSALYLCASSRDRAKIDTQYFGPGTRLTVL.

This clone has more than one count but fewer than ten. The chain uses TRBV7-3 and TRBJ2-2, with TRBD2 identical over 9 bases. Germline loops: CDR1 SGHTA, CDR2 FQGTGA. The trim removed 5 bases at V and 3 bases at J, leaving 7 bases unmatched. The CDR3 runs 16 residues. The CDR3 loop reads CASSTKTSGYTGELFF. CDR3 bases: TGTGCCAGCAGCACAAAGACTAGCGGATACACCGGGGAGCTGTTTTTT.

The J gene is TRBJ2-3, the V gene TRBV7-3, with 11 nucleotides matching TRBD2. Germline V gene lookup returns CDR1 SGHTA and CDR2 FQGTGA. The CDR3 is 20 amino acids. J lost 0 bases, V lost 1 base, and 12 bases had no gene match. The CDR3 nucleotides read TGTGCCAGCAGCTTAAGGCTAGCGGGGGGTCCCCCCACAAGCACAGATACGCAGTATTTT. Translation: CASSLRLAGGPPTSTDTQYF.

This clone showed up just a few times. This sequence joins TRBV19 and TRBJ1-1; 8 bases agree with TRBD1. Per the germline V gene, CDR1 is LNHDA and CDR2 is SQIVND (reference sequence). The CDR3 is 17 residues long. The junction had 11 bases not matched to a gene; V was cut back by 3 bases and J by 2 bases. CDR3 sequence: CASSIRIARGLNTEAFF. In DNA form, the CDR3 reads TGTGCCAGTAGTATCCGAATAGCCAGGGGGCTTAACACTGAAGCTTTCTTT.

The sample holds one count of this clone. The chain has TRBV4-1 and TRBJ1-1; possible D gene TRBD1, 6 bases. The V end was cut by 0 bases, the J end by 8 bases, with 13 bases between. The CDR3 sequence is 14 residues long. The germline CDR1 and CDR2 sequences are MGHRA and YSYEKL. CDR3 loop: CASSQEGGKSEAFF. CDR3 DNA: TGCGCCAGCAGCCAAGAAGGGGGAAAATCCGAAGCTTTCTTT.

The V gene is TRBV2, the J gene TRBJ1-1; D is uncertain. Trimming removed 8 bases at V and 1 base at J, with 11 bases between. The V gene's germline CDR1 is SNHLY and CDR2 FYNNEI. The CDR3 totals 13 residues. DNA for the CDR3: TGTGCCAGCCTCCGCGCCCCGAACACTGAAGCTTTCTTT. It encodes CASLRAPNTEAFF.

The V gene is TRBV5-1, the J gene TRBJ2-7, with TRBD1 matching over 9 bases. The CDR3 is made up of 18 amino acids. The junction had 14 bases not matched to a gene; V was cut back by 4 bases and J by 0 bases. In germline, CDR1 is SGHRS, CDR2 YFSETQ. The CDR3 DNA reads TGCGCCAGCAGCCCGCGGACAGGGGCCGCGTCGAACTCCTACGAGCAGTACTTC. Its translation: CASSPRTGAASNSYEQYF.

The rearrangement uses TRBV5-1 and TRBJ2-2; D is possibly TRBD1 (6 bases). CDR3 length equals 14 residues. V was pared by 0 bases and J by 3 bases, with 6 bases between. Germline assignment: CDR1 SGHRS and CDR2 YFSETQ. The CDR3 region is CASSLGGHTGELFF. The CDR3 DNA reads as TGCGCCAGCAGCTTGGGGGGGCACACCGGGGAGCTGTTTTTT. Combining the CDR3 with reference TRBV5-1 and TRBJ2-2 gives the whole variable domain KAGVTQTPRYLIKTRGQQVTLSCSPISGHRSVSWYQQTPGQGLQFLFEYFSETQRNKGNFPGRFSGRQFSNSRSEMNVSTLELGDSALYLCASSLGGHTGELFFGEGSRLTVL.

The chain carries TRBV11-1 and TRBJ2-7; D uncertain. This CDR3 is 15 amino acids long. V dropped 5 bases and J dropped 0 bases, with 14 bases sitting between them. Germline V gene lookup returns CDR1 SGHAT and CDR2 FQDESV (reference sequence). CDR3 DNA sequence: TGTGCCAGCAGCCCTGGATATTACTACTCCTACGAGCAGTACTTC. Amino acid sequence: CASSPGYYYSYEQYF.

The V and J genes are TRBV7-2 and TRBJ1-2; TRBD1 aligns across 10 bases. The CDR3 is 17 residues long. Germline V gene data show CDR1 as SGHTA and CDR2 as FQGNSA. Trimming removed 5 bases from V and 4 bases from J; junction bases left unmatched: 13. DNA for the CDR3: TGTGCCAGCAGCCCGCCGACAGGGGGCCTGTGGAGCTATGGCTACACCTTC. It is translated as CASSPPTGGLWSYGYTF.

The V and J genes are TRBV3-1 (or the pseudogene TRBV3-2) and TRBJ1-6, with D unclear. V gave up 1 base and J gave up 9 bases, with 10 bases separating them. CDR1 and CDR2 (germline): LGHDT, YNNKEL (reference sequence). This CDR3 contains 14 residues. CDR3 loop: CASSQARTLSPLHF. CDR3 in DNA: TGTGCCAGCAGCCAAGCCAGGACTCTTTCACCCCTCCACTTT.

The V and J genes are TRBV27 and TRBJ2-7; 9 nucleotides align to TRBD1. Germline V gene lookup returns CDR1 MNHEY and CDR2 SMNVEV (reference sequence). V trimming: 2 bases; J trimming: 3 bases; junction bases outside the gene matches: 17. The CDR3 spans 19 residues. In DNA form, the CDR3 reads TGTGCCAGCAGTTTACGAACCAAGAAACCGGGACAGGGAAGCTACGAGCAGTACTTC. This codes for CASSLRTKKPGQGSYEQYF.

The chain links TRBV10-3 to TRBJ1-4; 8 bases are a match to TRBD1. Germline lookup yields CDR1 ENHRY and CDR2 SYGVKD. With 10 bases clipped from V and 7 bases from J, the junction kept 8 bases outside the gene matches. The CDR3 has 13 amino acids. The CDR3 DNA follows: TGTGCCACTTCGGACAGGGCTCGTGAAAAACTGTTTTTT. Translated: CATSDRAREKLFF.

The chain couples TRBV5-1 to TRBJ2-3, with D possibly TRBD1 on 6 matching bases. The CDR3 consists of 15 residues. Germline V gene sequence: CDR1 SGHRS, CDR2 YFSETQ. Trimming stripped 1 base from V and 1 base from J, with 10 bases between. For the CDR3, the DNA is TGCGCCAGCAGCTTGAATCCAGGGGGCACAGATACGCAGTATTTT. This encodes CASSLNPGGTDTQYF.